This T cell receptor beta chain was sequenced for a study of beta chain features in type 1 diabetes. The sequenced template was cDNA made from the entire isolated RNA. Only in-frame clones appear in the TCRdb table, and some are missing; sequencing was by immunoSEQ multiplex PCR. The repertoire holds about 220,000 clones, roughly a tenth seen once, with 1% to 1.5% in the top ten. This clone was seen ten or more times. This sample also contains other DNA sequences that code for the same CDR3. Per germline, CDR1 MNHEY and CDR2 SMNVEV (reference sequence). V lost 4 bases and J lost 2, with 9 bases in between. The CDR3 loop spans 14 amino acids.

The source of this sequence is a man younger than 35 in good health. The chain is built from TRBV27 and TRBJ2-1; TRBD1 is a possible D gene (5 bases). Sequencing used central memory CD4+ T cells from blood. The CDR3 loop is CASSSGSTYNEQFF. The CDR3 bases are TGTGCCAGCAGTTCAGGGTCCACCTACAATGAGCAGTTCTTC.